This T cell receptor (beta chain) was identified in a study of T cells in Graves' hyperthyroidism and ophthalmopathy. RNA transcripts served as the template for amplifying TCR beta CDR3 regions. The HTBI primer set served for first-round RT-PCR of the TCR CDR3. MiXCR, applied by TCRdb to the multiplex PCR reads, yields one record per CDR3 protein. This table has 250,000 to 300,000 distinct CDR3 sequences, about 13% appearing once. This clonotype has a count of ten or more. Germline CDR1 is SGDLS and CDR2 is YYNGEE. This CDR3 has 15 residues. V lost 3 bases and J 4 bases, leaving 16 bases between the germline ends.

The chain combines TRBV9 with TRBJ2-5; the D is unclear. The material sequenced was blood. The source is a woman aged 40 to 49 with Graves' hyperthyroidism. CDR3 protein: CASSASPTHRETQYF. CDR3 nucleotide sequence: TGTGCCAGCAGCGCCAGCCCGACCCACAGAGAGACCCAGTACTTC.